What follows are 9 T cell receptor beta chains derived from one specimen sequenced in a study of tumor and adjacent non-tumor tissue in lung cancer. Three rounds of nested PCR, following a modified ARM-PCR protocol, produced the TCRbeta library. TCRdb re-analysed the multiplex PCR reads in MiXCR, keeping a single row per CDR3 protein. This table has 90,000 to 100,000 distinct CDR3 sequences, 80% appearing once. RNA was extracted from bulk tissue without any cell sorting. The normal lung tissue was taken more than 3 cm from the tumor edge. Sequencing input: distant non-tumor lung tissue. The source of these receptors is a man between 60 and 70 years old with small cell lung cancer.

Turning to this clonotype: The junction and the germline gene differ at one end; a read error may be behind it. V gene TRBV20-1 combines with J gene TRBJ2-1; D not resolved. In germline, CDR1 is DFQATT, CDR2 SNEGSKA (reference sequence). The CDR3 is 12 residues long. CDR3 in amino acids: CTARRLDNEQFF. The DNA of the CDR3 is TGCACTGCTAGGCGTCTGGACAATGAGCAGTTCTTC.

This chain connects TRBV6-5 to TRBJ1-4, with D unresolved. Germline CDR1 reads MNHEY; CDR2 reads SVGAGI. V was cut by 9 bases and J by 5 bases, with 10 bases left in between. The CDR3 consists of 12 residues. CDR3 region: CASGRINEKLFF. In DNA form, the CDR3 reads TGTGCCAGTGGCCGGATAAATGAAAAACTGTTTTTT.

This clonotype showed up just once. V usage is TRBV11-2 and J usage is TRBJ2-2; TRBD1 is a possible D gene (6 bases). The CDR3 contains 15 residues. The germline gives CDR1 SGHAT, CDR2 FQNNGV. DNA for the CDR3: TGTGCAAGTAGCTTTATTCGACAGGACACCGGGGAGCTGTTTTTT. Amino acid sequence: CASSFIRQDTGELFF. The complete variable domain, with remaining parts taken from reference TRBV11-2 and TRBJ2-2, reads EAGVAQSPRYKIIEKRQSVAFWCNPISGHATLYWYQQILGQGPKLLIQFQNNGVVDDSQLPKDRFSAERLKGVDSTLKIQPAKLEDSAVYLCASSFIRQDTGELFFGEGSRLTVL.

In the case of this clonotype: The conserved closing phenylalanine or tryptophan is absent in this CDR3, likely reflecting a read error. The chain uses TRBV6-1 and TRBJ2-3; no clear D gene. The germline V gene has CDR1 MNHNS and CDR2 SASEGT. The ends were cut back, 7 bases at V and 4 bases at J, with 9 bases in the middle. The CDR3 is 12 amino acids. The CDR3 region has the DNA TGTGCCAGCAACTTCACTCCAGATACGCAGTATATT. Protein: CASNFTPDTQYI.

This chain uses TRBV24-1 with TRBJ2-2; TRBD1 agrees at 12 bases. The CDR3 runs 15 residues. J was trimmed by 8 bases and V by 8 bases; bases with no gene match: 8. Germline CDR1 reads KGHDR; CDR2 reads SFDVKD. CDR3 residues: CATNEAGQGAGELFF. CDR3 DNA: TGTGCCACCAACGAAGCGGGACAGGGGGCTGGGGAGCTGTTTTTT.

V and J are TRBV11-2 and TRBJ1-1, with D unclear. This CDR3 region has 13 residues. Germline CDR1 reads SGHAT; CDR2 reads FQNNGV. V gave up 11 bases and J gave up 11 bases, with 24 bases separating them. The DNA for the CDR3 is TGTGCCGGCAACTTAGAATGCCGGCTCGATGCTTTCTTT. Residues: CAGNLECRLDAFF.

Turning to this clonotype: The junction departs from the called germline gene at one end, perhaps through a read error. The chain combines TRBV5-1 with TRBJ1-2, with D possibly being TRBD1 (6 bases). Germline V lookup: CDR1 SGHRS, CDR2 YFSETQ. The CDR3 has 14 amino acids. CDR3 bases: TGCACCAGCACCGAGTTACAGGGTAGTTATGGCTACACCTTC. Translation: CTSTELQGSYGYTF.

In the case of this clonotype: This could be a read error, since a much larger clone is one nucleotide away. This rearrangement joins TRBV2 to TRBJ2-1; 13 bases are a match to TRBD2. Germline V gene data show CDR1 as SNHLY and CDR2 as FYNNEI. The CDR3 is made up of 13 amino acids. The CDR3 bases are TGTGCCGGGGGACTAGCGGGGCACAATGGGCAGTTCTTC. This translates into CAGGLAGHNGQFF.

The rearrangement links TRBV6-1 to TRBJ2-1; 7 positions agree with TRBD2. The V gene's germline CDR1 is MNHNS and CDR2 SASEGT. This CDR3 spans 17 amino acids. V gave up 10 bases and J gave up 16 bases; unmatched junction bases: 31. The CDR3 protein is CATLKASGTRNYNEYFF. CDR3 coding DNA: TGTGCCACATTAAAAGCTAGCGGCACCCGAAACTACAATGAGTACTTCTTC.